A single sample is the source of the 12 T cell receptor beta chains below, sequenced in a study of blood T cell repertoires in COVID-19. Data came from immunoSEQ multiplex PCR; TCRdb stores just in-frame clones and leaves some out. Among under 400,000 clones listed, around 88% were seen once. Sequenced sample: peripheral blood. The receptors were gathered from a woman aged 25 to 39 with COVID-19, enrolled during active disease.

The chain couples TRBV11-2 to TRBJ2-5; 7 positions agree with TRBD1. The J segment lost 5 bases and the V segment lost 4 bases, leaving 7 bases of the junction unmatched. The CDR3 loop spans 14 amino acids. Germline CDR1 is SGHAT and CDR2 is FQNNGV. The CDR3 protein is CASSSTGVKETQYF. CDR3 bases: TGTGCCAGCAGCTCCACAGGGGTCAAGGAGACCCAGTACTTC.

J is TRBJ1-2 and V is TRBV18, with D hard to call. The V end lost 3 bases, the J end lost 8 bases, and 16 bases lay between the germline ends. The CDR3 is 14 amino acids. The germline gives CDR1 KGHSH, CDR2 LQKENI. The CDR3 DNA reads TGTGCCAGCTCACCCACCTTTGGAATGCGGGGCTACACCTTC. This encodes CASSPTFGMRGYTF.

The chain carries TRBV11-3 and TRBJ2-5; 8 bases line up with TRBD2. Per germline, CDR1 SGHNT and CDR2 YENEEA. The CDR3 runs 15 residues. J was trimmed by 5 bases and V by 0 bases; bases with no gene match: 5. CDR3 sequence: CASSLEVASGETQYF. In nucleotides, the CDR3 is TGTGCCAGCAGCTTAGAGGTGGCTAGCGGGGAGACCCAGTACTTC.

V usage is TRBV19 and J usage is TRBJ1-2; 9 positions agree with TRBD1. V lost 7 bases to trimming and J lost 7 bases; unmatched junction nucleotides: 13. CDR1 and CDR2 from the germline V gene are LNHDA and SQIVND (reference sequence). CDR3 length equals 15 residues. The CDR3 is CASTLAGRGQGGYTF. CDR3 in DNA: TGTGCCAGTACCCTAGCCGGCAGGGGACAGGGTGGCTACACCTTC.

V gene TRBV10-3 combines with J gene TRBJ2-5; D is possibly TRBD1 (7 bases). The CDR3 spans 14 residues. Looked up from germline, CDR1 is ENHRY and CDR2 is SYGVKD. Trimming took off 8 bases at V and 2 bases at J, with 15 bases between the two ends. This CDR3 is CAISGAGQQETQYF. The CDR3 bases are TGTGCCATCTCAGGGGCGGGACAGCAAGAGACCCAGTACTTC.

The rearrangement joins TRBV24-1 to TRBJ2-7; 9 bases fit TRBD1. The CDR3 is 16 residues long. Germline loops: CDR1 KGHDR, CDR2 SFDVKD. Trimming removed 5 bases from V and 0 bases from J; junction bases left unmatched: 7. The CDR3 sequence: CATSGPGQGYSYEQYF. CDR3 bases: TGTGCCACCAGTGGCCCAGGACAGGGGTACTCCTACGAGCAGTACTTC.

This clone was seen once. This chain joins TRBV4-1 and TRBJ2-5; 10 bases fit TRBD1. The trim removed 3 bases at V and 5 bases at J, leaving 6 bases unmatched. CDR1 is MGHRA, CDR2 YSYEKL, per germline. The CDR3 is 15 amino acids. DNA of the CDR3: TGCGCCAGCAGCCACCCGACAGGGGGCAGGGAGACCCAGTACTTC. Protein product: CASSHPTGGRETQYF.

The chain is built from TRBV29-1 and TRBJ1-2; D is possibly TRBD1 (6 bases). CDR1 is SQVTM, CDR2 ANQGSEA, per germline. The CDR3 is 11 residues long. The germline V and J ends were trimmed by 7 bases and 4 bases, with 10 bases remaining between them. The CDR3, as DNA: TGCAGCGCCCAGGGGATCTATGGCTACACCTTC. Protein: CSAQGIYGYTF.

This chain uses TRBV18 with TRBJ2-1; a weak D match, TRBD1 (7 bases). Germline lookup yields CDR1 KGHSH and CDR2 LQKENI. CDR3 length: 16 residues. The V end was cut by 3 bases, the J end by 5 bases, with 17 bases between. DNA for the CDR3: TGTGCCAGCTCACCGGCGGGGACAGCGGCAAACAATGAGCAGTTCTTC. This codes for CASSPAGTAANNEQFF.

The CDR3 DNA follows: TGTGCCAGCAGTGACCCCGACCTGTCTAGCTATGGCTACACCTTC. This gives the protein CASSDPDLSSYGYTF. V usage is TRBV6-1 and J usage is TRBJ1-2; no definite D call. Trimming cost V 3 bases and J 4 bases, with 15 bases left between them. This CDR3 has 15 residues. Germline V gene data show CDR1 as MNHNS and CDR2 as SASEGT.

In its sample, this clone was seen a few times. The chain links TRBV5-1 to TRBJ1-4; 8 nucleotides agree with TRBD1. The CDR3 length is 14 residues. Germline CDR1 reads SGHRS; CDR2 reads YFSETQ. The trim removed 6 bases at V and 8 bases at J, leaving 9 bases unmatched. The CDR3 reads CASTGDRGDEKLFF. CDR3 DNA: TGCGCCAGCACGGGAGACAGGGGTGACGAAAAACTGTTTTTT.

The chain uses TRBV4-2 and TRBJ1-6; 10 bases are shared with TRBD1. The CDR3 is 16 residues long. Trimming took 4 bases from V and 5 from J; bases not matched to a gene: 5. In germline, CDR1 is LGHNA, CDR2 YNFKEQ. The CDR3: CASSPTGGDDNSPLHF. In DNA form, the CDR3 reads TGTGCCAGCAGCCCGACAGGGGGCGACGATAATTCACCCCTCCACTTT.